Below, one T cell receptor beta chain is given with its context. This clone is classified as medium-sized (0.01 to 0.1%). Its antigen target is currently unknown. No quality values exist for individual bases; no much larger clone is one base distant. This same CDR3 is encoded by further DNA sequences in the sample. The method was the immunoSEQ multiplex PCR assay. Deep sequencing of rearranged TCR beta loci, alongside multiparametric flow cytometry, was used to profile T cell repertoires. TCRdb carries this immuneACCESS record with in-frame sequences only. Its versions omit some clonotypes, under half of them owing to an unresolved V gene in the studies checked, with the rest unexplained. A total of approximately 58,000 clones appear in this sample, around four fifths of them only once. The ten largest make up around 30% of the sample. V ends up 3 bases short and J 2 bases short, with an unmatched junction base count of 0. The CDR3 starts with the cysteine, ends with the phenylalanine, and has 13 residues. CDR3 DNA only is kept here, 39 bases in frame from base 1. Reading the germline V gene gives CDR1 SGDLS and CDR2 YYNGEE.

This record belongs to a study of lymphopenia after photon versus proton radiotherapy (dated by TCRdb to between 2019 and 2020). For context, the study as a whole: In patients with gastrointestinal tumors who developed high-grade lymphopenia, the study compared the immunological effects of photon radiation therapy with those of proton radiation therapy. The cohort comprised about 22 patients with gastrointestinal tumors who received either photon or proton therapy and then developed lymphopenia. The goal of the study was to characterize the differences between the two radiation modalities in how they affect the immune system. Study-level results and caveats: Among patients across the cohort who died, overall survival time showed an inverse correlation with a larger post-nadir drop in TCR diversity. After the lymphocyte count nadir, repertoires from photon-treated patients showed oligoclonal expansion, particularly of CD8+ Temra cells, and this expansion drove the decline in diversity. Relative stability during treatment was observed in proton-treated patients, whereas loss of naive T cells and TCR diversity and gain of effector/memory populations were observed in photon-treated patients. The survival association was assessed only in patients who died, and the authors presented better survival with proton therapy as a possibility rather than a demonstrated result.

The receptor chain draws on TRBV9 and TRBJ2-7; 9 central bases correspond to TRBD1. The clonotype was recovered from a man in his fifties with gastric cancer. Specimen: peripheral blood, collected from a patient treated with photon-based radiotherapy. The CDR3 has the sequence CASSGQGAYEQYF. The DNA sequence follows: TGTGCCAGCAGCGGACAGGGGGCCTACGAGCAGTACTTC.